This T cell receptor beta chain was identified during a study of Tregs in tolerant kidney transplant recipients. Unstimulated regulatory T cells (CD4+CD25+CD127-), CD4+CD25- non-regulatory cells, CD4 and CD8 cells were FACS-sorted from thawed PBMCs. This CDR3 is 17 amino acids long. Per germline, CDR1 LNHDA and CDR2 SQIVND (reference sequence). Trimming cost V 3 bases and J 5 bases; bases outside gene matches: 8. Data came from immunoSEQ multiplex PCR; TCRdb stores just in-frame clones and leaves some out. The sample contains some 70,000 clones, about 88% of which appear only once. This receptor was obtained from a human donor who received a combined kidney and bone marrow transplant. This specimen consisted of CD4+ T cells from blood, obtained before the transplant. The chain recombines TRBV19 with TRBJ2-2, with TRBD2 matching over 11 bases. The chain's CDR3 is CASSMPGLAEATGELFF. The CDR3 DNA follows: TGTGCCAGTAGTATGCCGGGACTAGCGGAGGCGACCGGGGAGCTGTTTTTT.